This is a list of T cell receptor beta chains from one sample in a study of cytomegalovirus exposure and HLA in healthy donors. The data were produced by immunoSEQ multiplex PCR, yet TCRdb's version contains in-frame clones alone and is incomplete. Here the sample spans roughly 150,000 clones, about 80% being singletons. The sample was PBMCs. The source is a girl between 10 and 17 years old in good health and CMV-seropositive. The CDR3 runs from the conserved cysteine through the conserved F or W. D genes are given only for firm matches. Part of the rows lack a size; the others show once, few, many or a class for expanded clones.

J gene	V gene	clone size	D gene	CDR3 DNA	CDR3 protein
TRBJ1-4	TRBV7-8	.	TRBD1	TGTGCCAGCAGCGGGGACAGGGCTACTAATGAAAAACTGTTTTTT	CASSGDRATNEKLFF
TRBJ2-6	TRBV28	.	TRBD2	TGTGCCAGCAGCCGACACAGCGGGAGGGCCTCAACAGGGGCCAACGTCCTGACTTTC	CASSRHSGRASTGANVLTF
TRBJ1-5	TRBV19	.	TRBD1	TGTGCCAGTAGTGCCTTGACAGGGGGATTCAATCAGCCCCAGCATTTT	CASSALTGGFNQPQHF
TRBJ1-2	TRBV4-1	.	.	TGCGCCAGCAGCCAGGTGCCGAGACGGGTTCAAGGTCGGGGCTACACCTTC	CASSQVPRRVQGRGYTF
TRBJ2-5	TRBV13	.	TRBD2	TGTGCCAGCAGCTTAGCGGGAGGGACCGTCGAGTACTTC	CASSLAGGTVEYF
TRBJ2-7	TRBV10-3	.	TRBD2	TGTGCCATCAGTGAGGGACTAGCGGGTGGGTCCGAGCAGTACTTC	CAISEGLAGGSEQYF
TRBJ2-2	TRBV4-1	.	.	TGCGCCAGCAGCCAAGATGGGGCCCGGGCCGGGGGCACCGGGGAGCTGTTTTTT	CASSQDGARAGGTGELFF
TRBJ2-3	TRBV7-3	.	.	TGTGCCAGCAGCTCCCCTAGCTTCGGGAGAGATGGAGATACGCAGTATTTT	CASSSPSFGRDGDTQYF
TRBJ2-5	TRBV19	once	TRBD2	TGTGCCAGTAGTATACTACCCGGGACTAGTGACGAGACCCAGTACTTC	CASSILPGTSDETQYF
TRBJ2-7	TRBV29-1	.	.	TGCAGCGTTGAAGTTGCAGGGCGGTTGGACGAGCAGTACTTC	CSVEVAGRLDEQYF
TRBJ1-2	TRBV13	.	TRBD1	TGTGCCAGCAGCCCCGACAGGGGCAGGCATGGCTACACCTTC	CASSPDRGRHGYTF
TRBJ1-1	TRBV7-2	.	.	TGTGCCAGCAGCTTATACTCGGGAGGGCTGAACACTGAAGCTTTCTTT	CASSLYSGGLNTEAFF
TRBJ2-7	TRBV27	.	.	TGTGCCAGCAGTTTATGGCCCTGGCAGGGAGGTAGCTCCTACGAGCAGTACTTC	CASSLWPWQGGSSYEQYF
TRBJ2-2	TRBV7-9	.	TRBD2	TGTGCCAGCAGCGGGAGGGTCGGAGGAGAGAACACCGGGGAGCTGTTTTTT	CASSGRVGGENTGELFF
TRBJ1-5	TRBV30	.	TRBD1	TGTGCCTGGAGTGTACAGGGGAGTCAGCCCCAGCATTTT	CAWSVQGSQPQHF
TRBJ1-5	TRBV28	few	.	TGTGCCAGCCATGACCGGGGGGGCGAGGGGGGCAATCAGCCCCAGCATTTT	CASHDRGGEGGNQPQHF
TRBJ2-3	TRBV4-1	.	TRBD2	TGCGCCAGCAGCCGCTCCGGGACTAGCGGGGGTACAGATACGCAGTATTTT	CASSRSGTSGGTDTQYF
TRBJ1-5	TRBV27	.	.	TGTGCCAGCAGCCACAGGGCCAATCAGCCCCAGCATTTT	CASSHRANQPQHF
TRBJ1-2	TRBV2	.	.	TGTGCCAGCAGTGAGCGGACAGCAGTAAGTGGCTACACCTTC	CASSERTAVSGYTF
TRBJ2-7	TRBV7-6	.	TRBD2	TGTGCCAGCAGCCTTTCTGGGCGGGGGGTAGGGGTTTGGGAGCAGTACTTC	CASSLSGRGVGVWEQYF
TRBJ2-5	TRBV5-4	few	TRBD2	TGTGCCAGCAGCAGCGGGACTAGCGGGAAAGAGACCCAGTACTTC	CASSSGTSGKETQYF
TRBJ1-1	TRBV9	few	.	TGTTTGGGGCAGGAGGAAGCTTTCTTT	CLGQEEAFF
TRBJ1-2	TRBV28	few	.	TGTGCCAGCAGTTTATTGCAGGTGCCCCATAGGGGCTACACCTTC	CASSLLQVPHRGYTF
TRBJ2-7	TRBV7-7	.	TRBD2	TGTGCTAGCAGCCCCCCCCGACTAGCGGGACCCTACGAGCAGTACTTC	CASSPPRLAGPYEQYF
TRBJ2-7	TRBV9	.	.	TGTGCCAGCAGCCCCCGACTAGATAGATCCTACGAGCAGTACTTC	CASSPRLDRSYEQYF
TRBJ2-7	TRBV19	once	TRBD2	TGTGCCAGTAGCAAACTAGCGGCCTTTGGGGACGAGCAGTACTTC	CASSKLAAFGDEQYF
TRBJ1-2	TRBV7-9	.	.	TGTGCCAGCAGCTTCCGGAGCGACAGGATGGATGGCTACACCTTC	CASSFRSDRMDGYTF
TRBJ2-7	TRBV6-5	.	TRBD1	TGTGCCAGCAGCCGACCGGGACAGGGTTCCTACGAGCAGTACTTC	CASSRPGQGSYEQYF
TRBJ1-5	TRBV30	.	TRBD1	TGTGCCTGGAAGGCGACAGGGGGCAATCAGCCCCAGCATTTT	CAWKATGGNQPQHF
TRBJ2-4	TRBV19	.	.	TGTGCCAGTATATCCAAAAACATTCAGTACTTC	CASISKNIQYF
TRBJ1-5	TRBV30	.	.	TGTGCCTGGAGTGCACCTTTGGGGCTTCAGCCCCAGCATTTT	CAWSAPLGLQPQHF
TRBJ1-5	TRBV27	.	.	TGTGCCAGCAGTTCAGGGCTGACGAGCAATCAGCCCCAGCATTTT	CASSSGLTSNQPQHF
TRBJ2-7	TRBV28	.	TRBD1	TGTGCCAGCAGTTTAGCGGACAGGCGCTACGAGCAGTACTTC	CASSLADRRYEQYF
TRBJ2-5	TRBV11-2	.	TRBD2	TGTGCCAGCAGCGCCGGACTAGCGGGAGCCGAAGAGACCCAGTACTTC	CASSAGLAGAEETQYF
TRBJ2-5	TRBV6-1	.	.	TGTGCCAGCAGTGTCAGTATTACCCAAGAGACCCAGTACTTC	CASSVSITQETQYF
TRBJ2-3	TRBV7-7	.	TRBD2	TGTGCTAGCAGCATCAGCGGGAGTAAAGCAGATACGCAGTATTTT	CASSISGSKADTQYF
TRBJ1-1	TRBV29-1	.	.	TGCAGCGTTGAACCGGACAGCGGGGGGGCTGAAGCTTTCTTT	CSVEPDSGGAEAFF
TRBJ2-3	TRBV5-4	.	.	TGTGCCAGCAGCCTCAGCACAGATACGCAGTATTTT	CASSLSTDTQYF
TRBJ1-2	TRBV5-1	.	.	TGCGCCAGCAGCGGTACAGCGGGCTATGGCTACACCTTC	CASSGTAGYGYTF
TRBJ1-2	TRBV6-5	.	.	TGTGCCATCTTCCTCGTCGGGGGTGGCTACACCTTC	CAIFLVGGGYTF
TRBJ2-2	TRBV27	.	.	TGTGCCAGCAGTCCCGGGGATGGGGTCGCGGTTCATCGGGAGCTGTTTTTT	CASSPGDGVAVHRELFF
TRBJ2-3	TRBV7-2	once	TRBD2	TGTGCCAGCAGCTCACTAGCGGGGGCGGGGACGCAGTATTTT	CASSSLAGAGTQYF
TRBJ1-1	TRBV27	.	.	TGTGCCAGCAAGGGGGGGGAGAACACTGAAGCTTTCTTT	CASKGGENTEAFF
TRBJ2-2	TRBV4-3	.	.	TGCGCCAGCAGCCAAGATTGGACAGCAAACACCGGGGAGCTGTTTTTT	CASSQDWTANTGELFF
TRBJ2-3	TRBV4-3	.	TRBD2	TGCGCCAGCAGTTCAGGACTAGCGGGGGCAGGGGATACGCAGTATTTT	CASSSGLAGAGDTQYF